Listed below are T cell receptor beta chains from one sample, sequenced in a study of T cell responses to AZD1222 COVID-19 vaccine. Some clones are missing from TCRdb's copy, which holds only in-frame ones; the method was immunoSEQ multiplex PCR. The sample gives under 130,000 clones, about nine tenths of which show up once; roughly 44% is in the top ten. Sample: peripheral blood, taken on day 0 of AZD1222 vaccination. Receptor source: an adult in good health. Both conserved end residues are part of each CDR3. D genes are given only for firm matches. A row's size may be missing; if present it is once, few, many or a size class.

>TRBJ1-4|.|TRBV18|.
CASSPPTAGNEKLFF
TGTGCCAGCTCACCACCGACGGCAGGAAATGAAAAACTGTTTTTT
>TRBJ2-7|once|TRBV3-1/TRBV3-2|.
CASSPPQPAGGGEQYF
TGTGCCAGCAGCCCACCGCAGCCGGCAGGCGGAGGGGAGCAGTACTTC
>TRBJ2-1|.|TRBV6-5|.
CASSYRDISYNEQFF
TGTGCCAGCAGTTATAGGGATATCTCCTACAATGAGCAGTTCTTC
>TRBJ2-7|.|TRBV4-1|.
CASSQDIGEQYF
TGCGCCAGCAGCCAAGACATCGGGGAGCAGTACTTC
>TRBJ2-7|.|TRBV18|.
CASSPGATGYEQYF
TGTGCCAGCTCACCCGGGGCGACGGGCTACGAGCAGTACTTC
>TRBJ1-4|once|TRBV2|.
CASSEFWTGNEKLFF
TGTGCCAGCAGTGAGTTCTGGACGGGTAATGAAAAACTGTTTTTT
>TRBJ2-7|.|TRBV7-9|TRBD2
CASSSKLAGAYEQYF
TGTGCCAGCAGCTCTAAACTAGCGGGAGCTTACGAGCAGTACTTC
>TRBJ1-5|once|TRBV4-1|TRBD1
CASSRDRGNQPQHF
TGCGCCAGCAGCCGGGACAGGGGAAATCAGCCCCAGCATTTT
>TRBJ1-2|.|TRBV19|.
CASPSLTTGHYGYTF
TGTGCCAGTCCCAGTCTAACTACAGGACACTATGGCTACACCTTC
>TRBJ2-7|once|TRBV5-1|TRBD1
CASSRGGTGGDEQYF
TGCGCCAGCTCCCGGGGCGGGACAGGGGGGGACGAGCAGTACTTC
>TRBJ1-5|.|TRBV15|.
CATSIGTVFNQPQHF
TGTGCCACCAGCATCGGGACGGTCTTCAATCAGCCCCAGCATTTT
>TRBJ1-1|.|TRBV7-9|.
CASSLESSTEAFF
TGTGCCAGCAGCTTGGAATCTTCCACTGAAGCTTTCTTT
>TRBJ1-2|.|TRBV6-2/TRBV6-3|.
CASTPPAGGYTF
TGTGCCAGCACCCCGCCTGCGGGTGGCTACACCTTC
>TRBJ1-2|once|TRBV28|.
CASRDRGADYGYTF
TGTGCCAGCCGAGACCGCGGGGCTGACTATGGCTACACCTTC
>TRBJ2-7|.|TRBV19|.
CASSIPGYEQYF
TGTGCCAGTAGTATTCCGGGTTACGAGCAGTACTTC
>TRBJ2-6|.|TRBV7-9|.
CASGTSGANVLTF
TGTGCCAGCGGAACGTCTGGGGCCAACGTCCTGACTTTC
>TRBJ1-1|.|TRBV12-3/TRBV12-4|TRBD1
CASSLGQAPFF
TGTGCCAGCAGTTTGGGACAGGCACCTTTCTTT
>TRBJ1-1|once|TRBV11-2|.
CASSLDGEFHTEAFF
TGTGCCAGCAGCTTAGACGGGGAGTTTCACACTGAAGCTTTCTTT
>TRBJ1-4|.|TRBV4-1|.
CASSQDGRAEKLFF
TGCGCCAGCAGCCAAGATGGCAGGGCTGAAAAACTGTTTTTT
>TRBJ1-5|.|TRBV19|.
CASDPRAYNQPQHF
TGTGCCAGTGATCCGAGAGCCTACAATCAGCCCCAGCATTTT
>TRBJ1-2|.|TRBV29-1|.
CSVGGGYGYTF
TGCAGCGTTGGGGGGGGCTATGGCTACACCTTC
>TRBJ1-3|.|TRBV30|.
CAWCHGHSAGNTIYF
TGTGCCTGGTGCCACGGACACTCGGCTGGAAACACCATATATTTT
>TRBJ2-1|.|TRBV6-5|.
CASSRNRPYNEQFF
TGTGCCAGCAGCCGCAATCGGCCTTACAATGAGCAGTTCTTC
>TRBJ2-7|.|TRBV28|.
CASSPRGRVSYEQYF
TGTGCCAGCAGTCCGAGGGGCAGGGTCTCCTACGAGCAGTACTTC
>TRBJ2-4|.|TRBV3-1/TRBV3-2|.
CASSPFRLAKNIQYF
TGTGCCAGCAGCCCCTTCCGACTAGCCAAAAACATTCAGTACTTC
>TRBJ2-3|.|TRBV29-1|.
CSAAVGRGSTDTQYF
TGCAGCGCGGCGGTTGGGCGGGGAAGCACAGATACGCAGTATTTT
>TRBJ1-2|once|TRBV4-2|.
CASSQVTGSYGYTF
TGTGCCAGCAGCCAAGTAACAGGGTCCTATGGCTACACCTTC
>TRBJ2-3|.|TRBV28|TRBD2
CASLNIRGVAQSTDTQYF
TGTGCCAGCCTTAATATCCGGGGGGTAGCACAAAGCACAGATACGCAGTATTTT
>TRBJ2-7|.|TRBV6-2/TRBV6-3|TRBD2
CASRPPGGTYEQYF
TGTGCCAGCCGCCCCCCGGGGGGGACCTACGAGCAGTACTTC
>TRBJ1-5|.|TRBV9|.
CASSFGQEYQPQHF
TGTGCCAGCAGCTTCGGCCAGGAGTATCAGCCCCAGCATTTT
>TRBJ2-7|.|TRBV11-2|TRBD1
CASSSDRGLYEQYF
TGTGCCAGCAGCTCGGACAGGGGGCTTTACGAGCAGTACTTC
>TRBJ2-7|.|TRBV7-9|.
CASSWAAVSNYEQYF
TGTGCCAGCAGCTGGGCGGCGGTATCTAACTACGAGCAGTACTTC
>TRBJ1-1|.|TRBV30|.
CARDIPAGTEAFF
TGTGCCCGGGATATTCCGGCTGGAACTGAAGCTTTCTTT
>TRBJ1-4|.|TRBV28|TRBD1
CASLDRANEKLFF
TGTGCCAGCTTAGACAGGGCTAATGAAAAACTGTTTTTT
>TRBJ1-2|.|TRBV21-1|.
CASSIQTGREGDGYTF
TGTGCCAGCAGCATCCAAACGGGGAGGGAGGGGGACGGCTACACCTTC
>TRBJ1-1|.|TRBV7-2|.
CASSSRTAQNTEAFF
TGTGCCAGCAGCTCCCGGACAGCCCAGAACACTGAAGCTTTCTTT
>TRBJ1-1|.|TRBV4-2|TRBD1
CASSQVDRVTEAFF
TGTGCCAGCAGCCAAGTCGACAGGGTCACTGAAGCTTTCTTT
>TRBJ1-4|.|TRBV15|.
CATSTGPNEKLFF
TGTGCCACCAGCACCGGGCCTAATGAAAAACTGTTTTTT
>TRBJ2-7|.|TRBV11-2|.
CASSLSDSYEQYF
TGTGCCAGCAGCCTTAGCGATAGCTACGAGCAGTACTTC
>TRBJ1-1|.|TRBV20-1|.
CSASPDWDTEAFF
TGCAGTGCTAGTCCCGACTGGGACACTGAAGCTTTCTTT
>TRBJ2-1|.|TRBV6-4|.
CASSEWDPYNEQFF
TGTGCCAGCAGCGAATGGGATCCCTACAATGAGCAGTTCTTC
>TRBJ1-6|.|TRBV3-1/TRBV3-2|.
CASSQGRDNSPLHF
TGTGCCAGCAGCCAAGGACGGGATAATTCACCCCTCCACTTT
>TRBJ1-1|.|TRBV12-5|.
CASGLGTITEAFF
TGTGCTAGTGGTTTGGGCACAATCACTGAAGCTTTCTTT
>TRBJ2-7|.|TRBV2|.
CASSKGLTAYEQYF
TGTGCCAGCAGTAAAGGACTAACAGCCTACGAGCAGTACTTC
>TRBJ1-4|.|TRBV2|.
CASMIQRGLEKLFF
TGTGCCAGCATGATCCAGAGAGGGTTAGAAAAACTGTTTTTT
>TRBJ2-7|.|TRBV7-9|TRBD1
CASSILTGVPYEQYF
TGTGCCAGCAGCATACTTACAGGGGTCCCATACGAGCAGTACTTC
>TRBJ2-3|few|TRBV7-9|TRBD1
CASSLADRGITDTQYF
TGTGCCAGCAGCTTAGCGGACAGGGGAATAACAGATACGCAGTATTTT
>TRBJ2-4|.|TRBV10-3|TRBD1
CAISEGPGQGVNIQYF
TGTGCCATCAGTGAGGGACCGGGACAGGGGGTTAACATTCAGTACTTC
>TRBJ2-2|.|TRBV11-2|.
CASSLGLTNTGELFF
TGTGCCAGCAGCCTGGGACTTACGAACACCGGGGAGCTGTTTTTT
>TRBJ2-2|.|TRBV3-1/TRBV3-2|TRBD1
CASSPDRRTGELFF
TGTGCCAGCAGCCCGGACAGGCGCACCGGGGAGCTGTTTTTT
>TRBJ2-7|.|TRBV5-4|TRBD1
CASSGTGPYEQYF
TGTGCCAGCAGCGGGACAGGCCCTTACGAGCAGTACTTC